These 32 T cell receptor beta chains originate from one sample sequenced in a study of blood T cell repertoires in COVID-19. Clones were sequenced by immunoSEQ multiplex PCR, and TCRdb holds only the in-frame ones, with some missing. The repertoire holds about 180,000 clones, under 90% seen once, with around a sixth in the top ten. The sample consisted of peripheral blood. The receptors shown here come from a person between 65 and 79 years old with COVID-19, enrolled during active disease.

The chain is built from TRBV28 and TRBJ2-7, with 7 bases fitting TRBD2. The CDR3 sequence is 14 residues long. CDR1 is MDHEN and CDR2 is SYDVKM in the germline V gene. V was pared by 8 bases and J by 3 bases, with 10 bases of the junction left unmatched. DNA of the CDR3: TGTGCCAGCCGGACGGCGGGGGAAGACTACGAGCAGTACTTC. This codes for CASRTAGEDYEQYF.

The CDR3 loop is CASRTRTSGGQTQYF. The CDR3 DNA reads TGTGCCAGCAGGACGAGGACTAGCGGGGGACAGACCCAGTACTTC. This rearrangement joins TRBV2 to TRBJ2-5; TRBD2 aligns across 13 bases. The V gene's germline CDR1 is SNHLY and CDR2 FYNNEI. The CDR3 extends over 15 amino acids. V lost 6 bases, J lost 6 bases, and 7 bases stayed unmatched.

The chain employs TRBV30 and TRBJ1-5; D remains ambiguous. The CDR3 runs 13 residues. Per the germline V gene, CDR1 is GTSNPN and CDR2 is SVGIG (reference sequence). Trimming stripped 2 bases from V and 3 bases from J, with 8 bases between. The CDR3 DNA reads TGTGCCTGGAGTAACAGATTCAATCAGCCCCAGCATTTT. It translates to CAWSNRFNQPQHF.

The CDR3 spells CASAGQGFYEQYF. In DNA form, the CDR3 reads TGTGCCAGCGCGGGACAGGGGTTCTACGAGCAGTACTTC. The chain carries TRBV28 and TRBJ2-7; 10 nucleotides match TRBD1. The CDR3 is 13 residues long. The germline CDR1 and CDR2 sequences are MDHEN and SYDVKM. J lost 3 bases, V lost 8 bases, and 4 bases had no gene match. Combining the CDR3 with reference TRBV28 and TRBJ2-7 gives the whole variable domain DVKVTQSSRYLVKRTGEKVFLECVQDMDHENMFWYRQDPGLGLRLIYFSYDVKMKEKGDIPEGYSVSREKKERFSLILESASTNQTSMYLCASAGQGFYEQYFGPGTRLTVT.

The chain uses TRBV27 and TRBJ1-4; TRBD1 agrees at 9 bases. CDR3 length: 16 residues. The J segment lost 7 bases and the V segment lost 6 bases, leaving 12 bases of the junction unmatched. CDR1 MNHEY and CDR2 SMNVEV come from the germline V gene (reference sequence). The CDR3 nucleotides read TGTGCCAGCAGGTACCTCCGGGACAGGGAGGCTGAAAAACTGTTTTTT. Its protein is CASRYLRDREAEKLFF.

This clone was detected only a few times. This chain uses TRBV28 with TRBJ1-4; no clear D. V gave up 5 bases and J gave up 5 bases, with 15 bases separating them. This CDR3 comprises 15 residues. Germline lookup yields CDR1 MDHEN and CDR2 SYDVKM. The CDR3 coding sequence is TGTGCCAGCAGTACCCCGGGCCCGGGGAATGAAAAACTGTTTTTT. Translation gives CASSTPGPGNEKLFF. The variable domain in full, completed from reference TRBV28 and TRBJ1-4, reads DVKVTQSSRYLVKRTGEKVFLECVQDMDHENMFWYRQDPGLGLRLIYFSYDVKMKEKGDIPEGYSVSREKKERFSLILESASTNQTSMYLCASSTPGPGNEKLFFGSGTQLSVL.

The chain couples TRBV28 to TRBJ2-1; 9 positions agree with TRBD2. This CDR3 spans 18 amino acids. Germline trimming cut 3 bases from V and 0 bases from J; bases unmatched to any gene: 9. The germline CDR1 and CDR2 sequences are MDHEN and SYDVKM. This chain's CDR3 is CASSFIRLAAFSYNEQFF. CDR3 nucleotides: TGTGCCAGCAGTTTCATCCGACTAGCGGCTTTCTCCTACAATGAGCAGTTCTTC.

J is TRBJ2-2 and V is TRBV4-3, with 7 nucleotides matching TRBD2. V shed 4 bases and J 3 bases; nucleotides not matched to a gene: 5. Per germline, CDR1 LGHNA and CDR2 YSLEER. The CDR3 consists of 15 residues. This CDR3 reads CASSPSRGYTGELFF. The DNA for the CDR3 is TGCGCCAGCAGCCCTTCGCGGGGGTACACCGGGGAGCTGTTTTTT.

The chain joins TRBV7-8 to TRBJ2-4; tentative D call: TRBD1 (6 bases). From germline, CDR1 is SGHVS and CDR2 FQNEAQ. Trimming removed 3 bases from V and 1 base from J, with 7 bases in between. The CDR3 totals 14 residues. The CDR3 here is CASSLQGAKNIQYF. CDR3 nucleotides: TGTGCCAGCAGCTTGCAGGGGGCCAAAAACATTCAGTACTTC.

CDR3 amino acids: CASSLTYSNQPQHF. CDR3 nucleotides: TGTGCCAGCAGCTTGACTTATAGCAATCAGCCCCAGCATTTT. The V call is TRBV7-2, the J call TRBJ1-5; D uncertain. Deletions cut 3 bases from V and 0 bases from J, with 6 bases between. Looked up from germline, CDR1 is SGHTA and CDR2 is FQGNSA. The CDR3 runs 14 residues.

The genes are TRBV19 and TRBJ1-2, with 7 bases matching TRBD1. The CDR3 runs to 14 residues. V shed 10 bases and J 3 bases; nucleotides not matched to a gene: 11. Germline V gene lookup returns CDR1 LNHDA and CDR2 SQIVND (reference sequence). The CDR3 sequence: CATNPEGADYGYTF. The DNA of the CDR3 is TGTGCCACCAATCCCGAGGGGGCGGACTATGGCTACACCTTC. Based on the CDR3 plus reference TRBV19 and TRBJ1-2, the full variable domain is DGGITQSPKYLFRKEGQNVTLSCEQNLNHDAMYWYRQDPGQGLRLIYYSQIVNDFQKGDIAEGYSVSREKKESFPLTVTSAQKNPTAFYLCATNPEGADYGYTFGSGTRLTVV.

In this sample, this clone turned up once. Here the CDR3 DNA reads TGTGCCAGCTCAGGACAGGGGAACTACGAGCAGTACTTC. This codes for CASSGQGNYEQYF. The chain carries TRBV18 and TRBJ2-7, with 9 bases fitting TRBD1. Germline V lookup: CDR1 KGHSH, CDR2 LQKENI. CDR3 size: 13 residues. V shed 5 bases and J 3 bases; nucleotides not matched to a gene: 2.

This clone was found once. The rearrangement joins TRBV5-4 to TRBJ2-2, with no clear D. Germline loops: CDR1 SGHNT, CDR2 YYREEE (reference sequence). This CDR3 has 16 residues. The V end was cut by 0 bases, the J end by 0 bases, with 9 bases between. CDR3: CASSLGSPSNTGELFF. The CDR3 region has the DNA TGTGCCAGCAGCTTGGGTAGCCCATCGAACACCGGGGAGCTGTTTTTT.

The gene calls are TRBV5-4 and TRBJ1-4; 10 bases align to TRBD1. Germline V CDR1 and CDR2: SGHNT, YYREEE (reference sequence). CDR3 size: 14 residues. Trimming removed 5 bases from V and 5 bases from J; junction bases left unmatched: 3. The CDR3 region is CASRSDRGNEKLFF. In DNA, the CDR3 is TGTGCCAGCAGATCGGACAGGGGGAATGAAAAACTGTTTTTT.

DNA for the CDR3: TGTGCCAGCAGCCGACAACGGGGACTAGCGAACGGGGAGCTGTTTTTT. Encoded protein: CASSRQRGLANGELFF. J is TRBJ2-2 and V is TRBV4-2; 10 nucleotides line up with TRBD2. With V trimmed by 4 bases and J by 7 bases, 9 bases remained unmatched. Germline V gene lookup returns CDR1 LGHNA and CDR2 YNFKEQ. This CDR3 has 16 residues.

The chain has TRBV9 and TRBJ2-7; D gene ambiguous. V was clipped by 3 bases and J by 0 bases, with 10 bases between them. Germline V gives CDR1 SGDLS, CDR2 YYNGEE. The CDR3 has 14 amino acids. The CDR3 DNA sequence: TGTGCCAGCAGCGGTCAGAAAAACTCCTACGAGCAGTACTTC. Translation gives CASSGQKNSYEQYF.

The chain uses TRBV6-5 and TRBJ2-5; D might be TRBD2 (5 bases). V lost 5 bases and J lost 5, with 18 bases in between. The V gene's germline CDR1 is MNHEY and CDR2 SVGAGI. CDR3 length: 15 amino acids. The CDR3 sequence: CASSPRAGRSETQYF. CDR3 DNA sequence: TGTGCCAGCAGTCCCCGGGCGGGCAGGTCGGAGACCCAGTACTTC.

This clone has only a few counts. The CDR3 DNA sequence: TGTGCCAGCAGGGAATACGGACAGAAACAGTTCTTC. Its protein is CASREYGQKQFF. The rearrangement uses TRBV5-6 and TRBJ2-1; weak D call: TRBD1 (6 bases). Germline V lookup: CDR1 SGHDT, CDR2 YYEEEE. Trimming shortened V by 5 bases and J by 13 bases, and 16 bases separated the two germline ends. The CDR3 spans 12 residues.

The chain employs TRBV18 and TRBJ1-5; TRBD1 is a possible D gene (6 bases). CDR3 length: 13 amino acids. In germline, CDR1 is KGHSH, CDR2 LQKENI. V was shortened by 5 bases and J by 5 bases, with 10 bases between the two germline ends. CDR3 coding DNA: TGTGCCAGCTCATACAGGGTTGATCAGCCCCAGCATTTT. Protein: CASSYRVDQPQHF. Variable domain in full (rest from reference TRBV18 and TRBJ1-5): NAGVMQNPRHLVRRRGQEARLRCSPMKGHSHVYWYRQLPEEGLKFMVYLQKENIIDESGMPKERFSAEFPKEGPSILRIQQVVRGDSAAYFCASSYRVDQPQHFGDGTRLSIL.

This clone was seen just once. This CDR3 reads CASSPRQGDYNEQFF. DNA of the CDR3: TGTGCCAGCAGCCCGAGACAGGGGGATTACAATGAGCAGTTCTTC. The gene calls are TRBV7-3 and TRBJ2-1; 9 bases are a match to TRBD1. Germline CDR1 SGHTA, CDR2 FQGTGA. The trim removed 5 bases at V and 4 bases at J, leaving 6 bases unmatched. This CDR3 region has 15 residues.

In DNA form, the CDR3 reads TGCGCCAGCAGCCAAGTATTTGTCGGGGAGCTGTTTTTT. Translating it yields CASSQVFVGELFF. The V gene is TRBV4-3, the J gene TRBJ2-2; D is uncertain. CDR1 is LGHNA, CDR2 YSLEER, per germline. V was cut by 1 base and J by 7 bases, with 7 bases left in between. The CDR3 consists of 13 residues.

The rearrangement uses TRBV30 and TRBJ2-7, with 8 positions matching TRBD2. The junction had 8 bases not matched to a gene; V was cut back by 1 base and J by 3 bases. This CDR3 has 15 amino acids. The germline V gene has CDR1 GTSNPN and CDR2 SVGIG (reference sequence). CDR3 nucleotides: TGTGCCTGGAGTGCGGGGGGGCAGGGTATCTACGAGCAGTACTTC. Amino acids: CAWSAGGQGIYEQYF.

This clone was seen only once. This chain joins TRBV5-1 and TRBJ2-2, with D perhaps TRBD2 (6 bases). There are 16 residues in the CDR3. CDR1 and CDR2 from the germline V gene are SGHRS and YFSETQ. V was pared by 4 bases and J by 0 bases, with 13 bases between. The CDR3: CASSPGVGANTGELFF. CDR3 DNA sequence: TGCGCCAGCAGCCCGGGGGTTGGCGCGAACACCGGGGAGCTGTTTTTT. The whole variable domain, remainder taken from reference TRBV5-1 and TRBJ2-2, is KAGVTQTPRYLIKTRGQQVTLSCSPISGHRSVSWYQQTPGQGLQFLFEYFSETQRNKGNFPGRFSGRQFSNSRSEMNVSTLELGDSALYLCASSPGVGANTGELFFGEGSRLTVL.

This chain's CDR3 is CASSPQGNTIYF. In nucleotides, the CDR3 is TGTGCCAGCAGCCCGCAGGGAAACACCATATATTTT. V usage is TRBV3-1 (or the pseudogene TRBV3-2) and J usage is TRBJ1-3; D unclear. The germline V gene has CDR1 LGHDT and CDR2 YNNKEL (reference sequence). The CDR3 runs 12 residues. The V end lost 4 bases, the J end lost 4 bases, and 5 bases lay between the germline ends.

The J gene is TRBJ2-7, the V gene TRBV18; D call uncertain. V dropped 3 bases and J dropped 2 bases, with 5 bases sitting between them. The germline V gene encodes CDR1 KGHSH and CDR2 LQKENI. This CDR3 has 12 residues. CDR3: CASSPGPYEQYF. The CDR3 DNA reads TGTGCCAGCTCACCTGGGCCCTACGAGCAGTACTTC.

The V and J genes are TRBV29-1 and TRBJ2-5; 13 nucleotides match TRBD2. In germline, CDR1 is SQVTM, CDR2 ANQGSEA. This CDR3 region has 15 residues. J gave up 5 bases and V 7 bases, and 10 bases lay outside the gene matches. The CDR3 DNA is TGCAGCGGAACGGGACTAGCGGGATCAGGCGAGACCCAGTACTTC. Residues: CSGTGLAGSGETQYF.

CDR3 bases: TGTGCCAGTAGTATAGGGGGAGGAGACTCCTACGAGCAGTACTTC. It is translated as CASSIGGGDSYEQYF. The J gene is TRBJ2-7, the V gene TRBV19; TRBD2 might be the D (6 bases). Germline CDR1 LNHDA, CDR2 SQIVND (reference sequence). The CDR3 is 15 residues long. Trimming pared 1 base from V and 0 bases from J, leaving 10 bases between.

This rearrangement joins TRBV6-5 to TRBJ1-2; 11 nucleotides line up with TRBD1. The CDR3 totals 13 residues. J gave up 6 bases and V 5 bases, and 2 bases lay outside the gene matches. CDR1 and CDR2 from the germline V gene are MNHEY and SVGAGI. CDR3 amino acids: CASSRTGGDGYTF. Here the CDR3 DNA reads TGTGCCAGCAGTAGGACAGGGGGCGATGGCTACACCTTC.

This rearrangement joins TRBV19 to TRBJ1-1; D possibly corresponds to TRBD1 (5 bases). From germline, CDR1 is LNHDA and CDR2 SQIVND (reference sequence). This CDR3 has 17 residues. Trimming left V 3 bases short and J 2 bases short, with 19 bases between. The CDR3 is CASSISSVWTTNTEAFF. The CDR3 nucleotides are TGTGCCAGTAGTATCTCTTCGGTATGGACAACCAACACTGAAGCTTTCTTT.

The chain joins TRBV12-3 or TRBV12-4 to TRBJ1-2; D uncertain. V gave up 3 bases and J gave up 5 bases, with 7 bases separating them. The CDR3 covers 12 residues. The CDR3 DNA follows: TGTGCCAGCAGTTTGGCCAGTTATGGCTACACCTTC. It is translated as CASSLASYGYTF.

This clone showed up just a few times. The chain combines TRBV12-3 or TRBV12-4 with TRBJ2-2, with D perhaps matching TRBD1 (5 bases). CDR3 length equals 13 residues. Trimming cost V 6 bases and J 5 bases, with 10 bases left between them. The CDR3 sequence: CASSNSGTGELFF. The CDR3 DNA sequence: TGTGCCAGCAGCAACTCAGGGACCGGGGAGCTGTTTTTT.

The chain couples TRBV7-8 to TRBJ2-2, with TRBD2 matching 8 bases. V lost 7 bases to trimming and J lost 10 bases; unmatched junction nucleotides: 17. Per the germline V gene, CDR1 is SGHVS and CDR2 is FQNEAQ. The CDR3 runs 16 residues. The CDR3 nucleotides read TGTGCCAGCACGCTAAAGACCGGGACTAGGTCCGAGGAGCTGTTTTTT. Its protein is CASTLKTGTRSEELFF.